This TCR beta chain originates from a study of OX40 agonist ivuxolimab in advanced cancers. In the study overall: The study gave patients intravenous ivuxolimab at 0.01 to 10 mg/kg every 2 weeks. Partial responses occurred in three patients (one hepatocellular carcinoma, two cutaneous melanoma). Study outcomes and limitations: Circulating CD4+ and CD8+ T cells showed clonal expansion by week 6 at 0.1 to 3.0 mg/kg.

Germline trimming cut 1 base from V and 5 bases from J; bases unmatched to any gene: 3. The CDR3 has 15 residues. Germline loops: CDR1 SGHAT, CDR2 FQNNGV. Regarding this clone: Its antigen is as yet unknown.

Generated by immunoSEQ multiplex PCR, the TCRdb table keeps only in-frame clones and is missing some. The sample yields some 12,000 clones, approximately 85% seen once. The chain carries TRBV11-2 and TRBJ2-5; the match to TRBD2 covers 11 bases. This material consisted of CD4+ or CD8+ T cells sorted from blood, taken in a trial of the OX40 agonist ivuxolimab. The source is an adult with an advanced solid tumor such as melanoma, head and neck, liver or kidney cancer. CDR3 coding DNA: TGTGCCAGCAGCTTAGGACTAGCGGGGCAGGAGACCCAGTACTTC. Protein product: CASSLGLAGQETQYF.